The clone carrying this TCR beta chain appeared many times. Its antigen is currently unknown. Treatment noted: skin biopsy from PPD injection site in Mantoux-positive individual. A UMI-containing oligonucleotide was joined by 3' ligation to the TCR cDNA template. Individuals with a positive Mantoux test gave biopsies from PPD-injected skin. The data are from a study of naive and memory T cell subsets. The study's findings and limits: TCR transcript changes with activation or differentiation may affect this RNA method. Reportedly, tuberculin skin test sites gave far more TCRs than other biopsies. Tuberculin site TCR excess was interpreted as type IV hypersensitivity infiltration.

Trimming cost V 1 base and J 0 bases, with 12 bases left between them. The CDR3 length is 17 residues. CDR1 MGHRA and CDR2 YSYEKL come from the germline V gene. Ligated cDNA underwent four rounds of PCR with nested alpha and beta constant region primers and SP2. TCRdb itself ran the UMI-ligation and nested PCR reads through MiXCR, one entry per CDR3 protein. This sample carries 35,000 to 40,000 distinct CDR3 sequences, around 10% of them seen once, and the ten largest clones take about 4%. This rearrangement joins TRBV4-1 to TRBJ2-2; D gene ambiguous. The source is an adult in good health. Sequenced here: skin, sampled from a tuberculin skin test site. The CDR3 here is CASSQVSATTNTGELFF. CDR3 coding DNA: TGCGCCAGCAGCCAAGTCAGCGCTACTACGAACACCGGGGAGCTGTTTTTT.